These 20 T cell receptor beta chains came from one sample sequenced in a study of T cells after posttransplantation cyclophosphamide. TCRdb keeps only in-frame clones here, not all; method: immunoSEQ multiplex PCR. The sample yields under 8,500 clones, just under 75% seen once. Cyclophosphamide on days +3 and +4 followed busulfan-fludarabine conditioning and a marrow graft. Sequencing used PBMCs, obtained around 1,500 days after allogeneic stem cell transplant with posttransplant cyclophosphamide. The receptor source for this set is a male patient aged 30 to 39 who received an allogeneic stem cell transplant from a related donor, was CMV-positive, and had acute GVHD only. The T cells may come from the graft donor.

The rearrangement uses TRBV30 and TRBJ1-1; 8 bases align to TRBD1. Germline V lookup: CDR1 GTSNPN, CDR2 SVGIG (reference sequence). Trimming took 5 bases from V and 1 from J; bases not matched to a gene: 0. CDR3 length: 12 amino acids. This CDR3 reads CAWDRGNTEAFF. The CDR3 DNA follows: TGTGCCTGGGACAGGGGGAACACTGAAGCTTTCTTT.

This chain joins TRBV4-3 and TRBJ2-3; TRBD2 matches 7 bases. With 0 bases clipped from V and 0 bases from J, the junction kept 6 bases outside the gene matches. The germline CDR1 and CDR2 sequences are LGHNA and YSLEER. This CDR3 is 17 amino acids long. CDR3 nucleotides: TGCGCCAGCAGCCAAGATCCGGGGCGGGGGAGCACAGATACGCAGTATTTT. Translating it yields CASSQDPGRGSTDTQYF.

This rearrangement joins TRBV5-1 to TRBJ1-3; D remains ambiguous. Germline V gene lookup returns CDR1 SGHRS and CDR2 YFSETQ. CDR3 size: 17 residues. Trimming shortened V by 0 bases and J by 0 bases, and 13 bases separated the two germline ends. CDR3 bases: TGCGCCAGCAGCTTGGTACGCGACGCTAGCTCTGGAAACACCATATATTTT. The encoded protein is CASSLVRDASSGNTIYF.

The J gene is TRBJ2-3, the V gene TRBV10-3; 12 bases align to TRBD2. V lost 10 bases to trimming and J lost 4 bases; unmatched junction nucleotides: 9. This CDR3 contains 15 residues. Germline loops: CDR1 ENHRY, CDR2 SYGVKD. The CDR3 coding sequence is TGTGCCACGCTCCCGCTAGCGGGGGGGCCAGATACGCAGTATTTT. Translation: CATLPLAGGPDTQYF.

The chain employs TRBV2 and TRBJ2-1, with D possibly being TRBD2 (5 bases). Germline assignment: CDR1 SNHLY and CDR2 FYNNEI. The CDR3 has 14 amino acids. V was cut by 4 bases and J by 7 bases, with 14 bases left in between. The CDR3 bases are TGTGCCAGCAGTGTGGGCACCTGGGAGAATGAGCAGTTCTTC. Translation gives CASSVGTWENEQFF. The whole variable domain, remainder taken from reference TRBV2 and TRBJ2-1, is EPEVTQTPSHQVTQMGQEVILRCVPISNHLYFYWYRQILGQKVEFLVSFYNNEISEKSEIFDDQFSVERPDGSNFTLKIRSTKLEDSAMYFCASSVGTWENEQFFGPGTRLTVL.

CDR3 coding DNA: TGTGCCAGCAGCCTGACGGACAGGTTGAATTCGGAGCTGTTTTTT. It encodes CASSLTDRLNSELFF. V gene TRBV7-9 combines with J gene TRBJ2-2; 7 nucleotides align to TRBD1. The CDR3 is made up of 15 amino acids. Trimming cost V 5 bases and J 10 bases; bases outside gene matches: 13. CDR1 is SEHNR and CDR2 is FQNEAQ in the germline V gene (reference sequence). The whole variable domain, remainder taken from reference TRBV7-9 and TRBJ2-2, is DTGVSQNPRHKITKRGQNVTFRCDPISEHNRLYWYRQTLGQGPEFLTYFQNEAQLEKSRLLSDRFSAERPKGSFSTLEIQRTEQGDSAMYLCASSLTDRLNSELFFGEGSRLTVL.

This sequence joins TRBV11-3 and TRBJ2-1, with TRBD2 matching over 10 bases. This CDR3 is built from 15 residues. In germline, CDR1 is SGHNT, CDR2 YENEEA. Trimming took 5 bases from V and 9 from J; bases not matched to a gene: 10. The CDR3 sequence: CASSAGASGGFEQFF. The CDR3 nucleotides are TGTGCCAGCAGCGCCGGGGCTAGCGGGGGATTTGAGCAGTTCTTC.

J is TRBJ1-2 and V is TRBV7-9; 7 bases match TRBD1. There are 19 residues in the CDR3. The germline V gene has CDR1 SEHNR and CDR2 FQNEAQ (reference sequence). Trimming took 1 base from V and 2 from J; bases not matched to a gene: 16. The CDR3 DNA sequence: TGTGCCAGCAGCTTAGGTCGACAGGGAGGAAATGATCCCAACTATGGCTACACCTTC. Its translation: CASSLGRQGGNDPNYGYTF. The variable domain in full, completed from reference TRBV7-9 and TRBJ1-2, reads DTGVSQNPRHKITKRGQNVTFRCDPISEHNRLYWYRQTLGQGPEFLTYFQNEAQLEKSRLLSDRFSAERPKGSFSTLEIQRTEQGDSAMYLCASSLGRQGGNDPNYGYTFGSGTRLTVV.

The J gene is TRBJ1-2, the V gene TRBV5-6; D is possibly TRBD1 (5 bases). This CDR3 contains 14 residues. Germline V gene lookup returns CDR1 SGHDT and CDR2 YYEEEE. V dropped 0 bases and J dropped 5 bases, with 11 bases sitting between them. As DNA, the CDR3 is TGTGCCAGCAGCTTGGATCAGGGAGGGTATGGCTACACCTTC. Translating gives CASSLDQGGYGYTF.

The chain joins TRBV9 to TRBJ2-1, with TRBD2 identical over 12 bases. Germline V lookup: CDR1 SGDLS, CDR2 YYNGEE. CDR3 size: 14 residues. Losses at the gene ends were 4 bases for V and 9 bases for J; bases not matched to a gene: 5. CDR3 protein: CASSMTSGGVEQFF. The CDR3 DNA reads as TGTGCCAGCAGCATGACTAGCGGGGGCGTTGAGCAGTTCTTC.

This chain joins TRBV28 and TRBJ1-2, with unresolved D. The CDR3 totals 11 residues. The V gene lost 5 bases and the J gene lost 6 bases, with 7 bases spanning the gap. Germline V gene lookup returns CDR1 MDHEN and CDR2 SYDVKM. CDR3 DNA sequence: TGTGCCAGCAGTGAGCCAAATGGCTACACCTTC. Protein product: CASSEPNGYTF.

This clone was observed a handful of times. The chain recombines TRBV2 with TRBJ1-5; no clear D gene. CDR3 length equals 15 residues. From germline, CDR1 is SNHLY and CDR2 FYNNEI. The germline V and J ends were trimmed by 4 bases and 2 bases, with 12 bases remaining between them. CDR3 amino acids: CASSAGGSGNQPQHF. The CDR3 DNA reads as TGTGCCAGCAGTGCTGGAGGGAGTGGCAATCAGCCCCAGCATTTT.

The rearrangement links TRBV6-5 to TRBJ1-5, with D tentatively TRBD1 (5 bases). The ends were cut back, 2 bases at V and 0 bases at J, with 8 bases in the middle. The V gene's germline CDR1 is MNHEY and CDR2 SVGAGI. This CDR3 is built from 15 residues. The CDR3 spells CASSYGANSNQPQHF. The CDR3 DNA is TGTGCCAGCAGTTACGGGGCAAATAGCAATCAGCCCCAGCATTTT.

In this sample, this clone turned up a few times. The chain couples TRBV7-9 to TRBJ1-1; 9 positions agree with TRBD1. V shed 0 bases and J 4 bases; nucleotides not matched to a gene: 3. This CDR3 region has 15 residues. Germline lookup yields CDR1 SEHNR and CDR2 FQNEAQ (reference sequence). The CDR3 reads CASSLAGTGFTEAFF. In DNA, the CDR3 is TGTGCCAGCAGCTTAGCCGGGACAGGGTTCACTGAAGCTTTCTTT.

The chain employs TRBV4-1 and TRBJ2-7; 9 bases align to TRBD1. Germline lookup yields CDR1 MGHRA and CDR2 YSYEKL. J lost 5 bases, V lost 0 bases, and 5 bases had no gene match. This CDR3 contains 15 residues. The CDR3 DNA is TGCGCCAGCAGCCAAGACGGGACAGGGAGGAACGAGCAGTACTTC. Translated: CASSQDGTGRNEQYF.

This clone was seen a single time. The CDR3 region is CASSLAPGQGWANYGYTF. The CDR3 region has the DNA TGCGCCAGCAGCTTGGCTCCGGGACAGGGGTGGGCTAACTATGGCTACACCTTC. The chain combines TRBV5-1 with TRBJ1-2, with 10 bases aligning to TRBD1. Per germline, CDR1 SGHRS and CDR2 YFSETQ. CDR3 length: 18 residues. Trimming at V came to 0 bases and at J to 0 bases, leaving 8 bases not matched to a gene.

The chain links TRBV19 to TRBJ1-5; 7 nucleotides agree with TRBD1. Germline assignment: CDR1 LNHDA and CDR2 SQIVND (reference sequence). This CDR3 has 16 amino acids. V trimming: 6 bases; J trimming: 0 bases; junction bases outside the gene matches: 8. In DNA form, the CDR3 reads TGTGCCAGTAGGAGAACAGGGGCCGGTAGCAATCAGCCCCAGCATTTT. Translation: CASRRTGAGSNQPQHF.

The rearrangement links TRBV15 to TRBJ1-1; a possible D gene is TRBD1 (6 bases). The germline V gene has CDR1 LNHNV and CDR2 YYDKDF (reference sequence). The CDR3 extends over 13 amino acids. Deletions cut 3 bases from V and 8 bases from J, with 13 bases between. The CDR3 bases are TGTGCCACCAGCAGTGGGGGCCGGAGAGAAGCTTTCTTT. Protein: CATSSGGRREAFF.

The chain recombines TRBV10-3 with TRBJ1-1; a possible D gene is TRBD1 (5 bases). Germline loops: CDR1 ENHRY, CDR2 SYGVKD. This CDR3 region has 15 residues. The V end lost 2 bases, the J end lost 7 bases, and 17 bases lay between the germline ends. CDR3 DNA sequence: TGTGCCATCAGTGAGAGGGGACTGGGAAAGATTGAAGCTTTCTTT. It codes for CAISERGLGKIEAFF.

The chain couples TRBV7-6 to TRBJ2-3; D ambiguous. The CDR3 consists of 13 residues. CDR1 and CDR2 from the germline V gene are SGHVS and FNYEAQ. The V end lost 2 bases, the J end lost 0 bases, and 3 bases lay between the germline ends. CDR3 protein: CASSLPSTDTQYF. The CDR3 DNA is TGTGCCAGCAGCTTACCTAGCACAGATACGCAGTATTTT.